These 10 T cell receptor beta chains were sequenced from one sample in a study of blood T cell repertoires in COVID-19. Some clones are missing from TCRdb's copy, which holds only in-frame ones; the method was immunoSEQ multiplex PCR. Of about 200,000 clones listed, under 90% are singletons. The sequencing sample was made of PBMCs or T cells enriched from blood (not recorded which). These receptors were obtained from a woman between 25 and 40 years old with acute COVID-19.

The chain couples TRBV29-1 to TRBJ2-7; 8 nucleotides align to TRBD1. Germline V gene lookup returns CDR1 SQVTM and CDR2 ANQGSEA. This CDR3 is built from 13 residues. V shed 6 bases, J shed 5 bases, and the junction held 9 bases outside the gene matches. The CDR3 spells CSVPNPGGHEQYF. CDR3 DNA: TGCAGCGTCCCGAATCCAGGGGGCCACGAGCAGTACTTC.

The CDR3 nucleotides read TGTGCCACACAGGGGCCGGGTACTGAAGCTTTCTTT. As protein: CATQGPGTEAFF. V usage is TRBV27 and J usage is TRBJ1-1; TRBD1 matches at 7 bases. With V trimmed by 10 bases and J by 5 bases, 7 bases remained unmatched. The germline V gene has CDR1 MNHEY and CDR2 SMNVEV (reference sequence). The length of the CDR3 is 12 residues.

The chain couples TRBV7-8 to TRBJ2-1, with unresolved D. The CDR3 is 12 residues long. Per germline, CDR1 SGHVS and CDR2 FQNEAQ. Trimming took off 5 bases at V and 3 bases at J, with 5 bases between the two ends. The CDR3: CASSPSYNEQFF. The CDR3 DNA reads TGTGCCAGCAGCCCGAGCTACAATGAGCAGTTCTTC.

This sequence joins TRBV10-1 and TRBJ2-5; tentative D call: TRBD1 (5 bases). The CDR3 sequence is 15 residues long. V was pared by 6 bases and J by 4 bases, with 18 bases between. CDR1 and CDR2 (germline): WNHNN, SYGVQD (reference sequence). In nucleotides, the CDR3 is TGCGCCAGCAGCTTGGGGCAGGGAAACGGAGAGACCCAGTACTTC. This codes for CASSLGQGNGETQYF.

The CDR3 DNA follows: TGCGCCAGCAGAAACCACCGGGACACGCAAACGGGCTATGGCTACACCTTC. Its translation: CASRNHRDTQTGYGYTF. This sequence joins TRBV5-1 and TRBJ1-2; D possibly corresponds to TRBD1 (6 bases). Trimming took 5 bases from V and 4 from J, leaving 24 bases between them. The germline CDR1 and CDR2 sequences are SGHRS and YFSETQ. This CDR3 has 17 residues.

The chain employs TRBV5-1 and TRBJ1-3; D gene unclear. The CDR3 spans 13 residues. The germline V gene has CDR1 SGHRS and CDR2 YFSETQ. V was pared by 4 bases and J by 4 bases, with 9 bases between. Here the CDR3 DNA reads TGCGCCAGCAGCAGCACACAGGGAAACACCATATATTTT. Translation gives CASSSTQGNTIYF. The entire variable domain, with the rest obtained from reference TRBV5-1 and TRBJ1-3, is as follows: KAGVTQTPRYLIKTRGQQVTLSCSPISGHRSVSWYQQTPGQGLQFLFEYFSETQRNKGNFPGRFSGRQFSNSRSEMNVSTLELGDSALYLCASSSTQGNTIYFGEGSWLTVV.

This chain connects TRBV27 to TRBJ2-7; D remains unclear. The CDR3 spans 15 residues. CDR1 MNHEY and CDR2 SMNVEV come from the germline V gene (reference sequence). V lost 6 bases and J lost 3, with 18 bases in between. As DNA, the CDR3 is TGTGCCAGCAGCCGTGCCAGTCCCCGCGGCTACGAGCAGTACTTC. As protein: CASSRASPRGYEQYF.

This clone occurred a few times. This rearrangement joins TRBV10-2 to TRBJ1-5; tentatively, D is TRBD1 (6 bases). Germline lookup yields CDR1 WSHSY and CDR2 SAAADI. This CDR3 has 13 residues. Trimming stripped 7 bases from V and 5 bases from J, with 12 bases between. CDR3 amino acids: CASTYRADQPQHF. CDR3 coding DNA: TGCGCCAGCACTTACAGGGCGGATCAGCCCCAGCATTTT.

The J gene is TRBJ2-7, the V gene TRBV28; 7 bases map to TRBD1. The CDR3 runs 16 residues. Germline V gives CDR1 MDHEN, CDR2 SYDVKM. V shed 3 bases, J shed 0 bases, and the junction held 8 bases outside the gene matches. Written as DNA, the CDR3 is TGTGCCAGCAGTTTTTTGTTTGGGACAGCCTCCTACGAGCAGTACTTC. Amino acids: CASSFLFGTASYEQYF.

The rearrangement uses TRBV5-1 and TRBJ1-6; 9 bases are shared with TRBD1. CDR1 and CDR2 from the germline V gene are SGHRS and YFSETQ. V lost 3 bases, J lost 7 bases, and 2 bases stayed unmatched. This CDR3 has 14 amino acids. Here the CDR3 DNA reads TGCGCCAGCAGCTGGACAGGGGCAAATTCACCCCTCCACTTT. Translated: CASSWTGANSPLHF.